This TCR beta chain was observed in a study of T-cell reconstitution after alpha-beta-depleted transplantation in children. General study results and limits: The high TCRbeta diversity at day 60 in some patients came from surviving recipient T cells and thymic progenitors. Reportedly, only several hundred clones from non-depleted graft cells drove alpha-beta T-cell counts at about two months.

CDR1 LNHDA and CDR2 SQIVND come from the germline V gene (reference sequence). This CDR3 is 15 amino acids long. V lost 0 bases, J lost 4 bases, and 12 bases lay in between. Worth noting for this clonotype: Its antigen is unidentified.

Unique molecular identifiers featured in how the TCRbeta library was prepared. MiXCR, applied by TCRdb to the PCR reads, yields one record per CDR3 protein. The sample has fewer than 550,000 distinct CDR3 sequences, approximately 10% seen once. The source material was PBMCs, mostly from graft donor cells, sampled 180 days after TCRalphabeta/CD19-depleted stem cell transplant. The chain carries TRBV19 and TRBJ1-1, with D unresolved. The receptor comes from a female patient aged 2-15 years who had a stem cell transplant for aplastic anemia, so the T cells may come from the graft donor. This CDR3 reads CASSIDPGDGTEAFF. The CDR3 nucleotides are TGTGCCAGTAGTATAGATCCGGGTGACGGCACTGAAGCTTTCTTT.